What follows is one T cell receptor beta chain and its context. The data belong to a study of cytomegalovirus exposure and HLA in healthy donors. The CDR3 totals 15 residues. CDR1 and CDR2 (germline): MDHEN, SYDVKM. The ends were cut back, 1 base at V and 3 bases at J, with 10 bases in the middle. The primer mix had 60 Vbeta and 13 Jbeta primers. Produced via immunoSEQ multiplex PCR; TCRdb's table is partial and in-frame only. The sample consists of 90,000 or so clones, about three quarters of them appearing once. The chain combines TRBV28 with TRBJ1-5, with D perhaps TRBD1 (5 bases). This receptor was taken from a female donor in good health and CMV-seronegative. The sequenced material came from PBMCs. CDR3 protein: CASSLFPDNNQPQHF. The CDR3 DNA follows: TGTGCCAGCAGTTTATTTCCGGACAACAATCAGCCCCAGCATTTT.